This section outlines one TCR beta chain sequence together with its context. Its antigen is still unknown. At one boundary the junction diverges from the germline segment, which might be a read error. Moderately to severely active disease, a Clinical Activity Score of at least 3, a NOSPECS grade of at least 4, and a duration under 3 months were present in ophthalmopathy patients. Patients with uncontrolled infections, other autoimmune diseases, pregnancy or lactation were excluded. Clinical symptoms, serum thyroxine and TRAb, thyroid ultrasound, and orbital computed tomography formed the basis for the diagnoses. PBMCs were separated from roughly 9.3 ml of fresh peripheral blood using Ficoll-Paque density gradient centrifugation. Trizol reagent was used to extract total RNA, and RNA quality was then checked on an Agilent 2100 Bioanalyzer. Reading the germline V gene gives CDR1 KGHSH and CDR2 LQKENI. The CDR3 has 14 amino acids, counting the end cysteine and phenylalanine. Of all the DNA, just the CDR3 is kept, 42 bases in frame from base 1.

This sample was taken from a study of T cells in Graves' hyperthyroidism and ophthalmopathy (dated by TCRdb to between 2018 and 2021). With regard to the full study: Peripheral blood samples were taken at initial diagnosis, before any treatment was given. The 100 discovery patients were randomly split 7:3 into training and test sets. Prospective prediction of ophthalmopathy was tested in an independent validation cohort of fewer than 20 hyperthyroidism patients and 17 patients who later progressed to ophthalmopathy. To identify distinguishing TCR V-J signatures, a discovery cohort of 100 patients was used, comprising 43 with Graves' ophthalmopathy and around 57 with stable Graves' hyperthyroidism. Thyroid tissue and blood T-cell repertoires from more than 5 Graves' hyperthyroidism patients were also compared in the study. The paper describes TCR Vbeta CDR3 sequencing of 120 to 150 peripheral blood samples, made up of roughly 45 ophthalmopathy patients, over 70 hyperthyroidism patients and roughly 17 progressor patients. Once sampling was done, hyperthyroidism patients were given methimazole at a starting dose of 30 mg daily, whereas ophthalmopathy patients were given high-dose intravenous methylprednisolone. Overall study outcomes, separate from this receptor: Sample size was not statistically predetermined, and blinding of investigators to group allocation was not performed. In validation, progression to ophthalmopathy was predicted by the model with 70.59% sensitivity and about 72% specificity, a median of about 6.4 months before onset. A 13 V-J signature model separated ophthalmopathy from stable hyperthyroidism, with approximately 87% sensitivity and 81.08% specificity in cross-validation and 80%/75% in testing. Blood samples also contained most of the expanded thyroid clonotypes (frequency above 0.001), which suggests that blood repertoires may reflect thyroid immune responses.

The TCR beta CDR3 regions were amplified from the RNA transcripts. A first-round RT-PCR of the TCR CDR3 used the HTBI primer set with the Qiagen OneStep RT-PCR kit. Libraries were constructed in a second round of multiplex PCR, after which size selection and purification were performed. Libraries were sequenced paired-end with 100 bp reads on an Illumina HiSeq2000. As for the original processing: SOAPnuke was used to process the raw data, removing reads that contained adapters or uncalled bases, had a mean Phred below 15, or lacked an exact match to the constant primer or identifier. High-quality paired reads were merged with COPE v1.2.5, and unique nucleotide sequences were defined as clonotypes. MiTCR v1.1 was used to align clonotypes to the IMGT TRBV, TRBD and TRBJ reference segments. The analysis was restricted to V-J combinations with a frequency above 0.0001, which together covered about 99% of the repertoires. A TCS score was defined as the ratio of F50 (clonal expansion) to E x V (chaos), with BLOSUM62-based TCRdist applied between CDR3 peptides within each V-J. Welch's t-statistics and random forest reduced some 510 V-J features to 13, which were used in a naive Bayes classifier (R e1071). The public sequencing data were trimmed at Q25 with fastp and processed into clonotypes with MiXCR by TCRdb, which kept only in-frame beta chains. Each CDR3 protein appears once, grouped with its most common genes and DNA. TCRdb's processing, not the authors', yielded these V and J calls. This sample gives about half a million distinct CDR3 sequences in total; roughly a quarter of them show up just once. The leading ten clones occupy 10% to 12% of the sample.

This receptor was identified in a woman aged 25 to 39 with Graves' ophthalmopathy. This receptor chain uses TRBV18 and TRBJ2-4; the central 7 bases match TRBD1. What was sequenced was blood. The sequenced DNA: TGTGTCAGCTCCCTACAGGGGCTTGAAAACATTCAGTACTTC. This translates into CVSSLQGLENIQYF.